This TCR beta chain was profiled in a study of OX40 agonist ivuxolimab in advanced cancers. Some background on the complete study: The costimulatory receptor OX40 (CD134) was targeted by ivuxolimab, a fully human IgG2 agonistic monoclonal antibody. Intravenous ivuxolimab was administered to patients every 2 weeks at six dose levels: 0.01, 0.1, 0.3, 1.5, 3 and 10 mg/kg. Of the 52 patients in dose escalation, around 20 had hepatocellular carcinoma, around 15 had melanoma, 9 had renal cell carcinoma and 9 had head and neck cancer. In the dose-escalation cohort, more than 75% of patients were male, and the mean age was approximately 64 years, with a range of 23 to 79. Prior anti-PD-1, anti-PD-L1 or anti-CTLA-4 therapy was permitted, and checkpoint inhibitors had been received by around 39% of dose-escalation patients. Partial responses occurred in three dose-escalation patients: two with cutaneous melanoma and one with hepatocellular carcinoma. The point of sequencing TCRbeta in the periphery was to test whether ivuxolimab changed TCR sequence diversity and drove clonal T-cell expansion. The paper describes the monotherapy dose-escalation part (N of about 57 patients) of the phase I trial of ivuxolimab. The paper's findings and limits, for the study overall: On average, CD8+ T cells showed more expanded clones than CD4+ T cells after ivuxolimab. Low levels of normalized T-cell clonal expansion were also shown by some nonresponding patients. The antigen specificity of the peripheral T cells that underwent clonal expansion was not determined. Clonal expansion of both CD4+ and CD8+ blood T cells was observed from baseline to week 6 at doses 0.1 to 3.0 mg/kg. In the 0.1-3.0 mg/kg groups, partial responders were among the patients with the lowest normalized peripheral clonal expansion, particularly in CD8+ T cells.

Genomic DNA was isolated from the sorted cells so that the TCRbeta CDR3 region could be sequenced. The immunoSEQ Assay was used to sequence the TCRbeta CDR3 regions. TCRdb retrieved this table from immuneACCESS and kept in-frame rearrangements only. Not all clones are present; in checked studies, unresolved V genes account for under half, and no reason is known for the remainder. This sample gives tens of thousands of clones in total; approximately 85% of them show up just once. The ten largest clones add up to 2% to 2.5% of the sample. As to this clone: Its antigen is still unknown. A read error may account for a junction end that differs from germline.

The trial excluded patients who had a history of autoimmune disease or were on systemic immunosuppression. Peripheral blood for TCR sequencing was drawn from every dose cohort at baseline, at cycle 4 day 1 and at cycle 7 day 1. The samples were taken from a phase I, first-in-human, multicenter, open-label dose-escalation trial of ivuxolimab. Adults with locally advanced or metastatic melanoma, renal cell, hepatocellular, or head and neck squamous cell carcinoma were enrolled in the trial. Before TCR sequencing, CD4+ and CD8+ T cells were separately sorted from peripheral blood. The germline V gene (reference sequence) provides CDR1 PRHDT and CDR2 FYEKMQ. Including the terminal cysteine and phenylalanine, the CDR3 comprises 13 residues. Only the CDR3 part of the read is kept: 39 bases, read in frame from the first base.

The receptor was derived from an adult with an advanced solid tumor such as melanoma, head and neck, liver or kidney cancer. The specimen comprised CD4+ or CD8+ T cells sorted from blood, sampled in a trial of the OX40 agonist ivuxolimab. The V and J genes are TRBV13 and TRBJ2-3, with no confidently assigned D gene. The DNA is TGTGCCAGCAGCCTAGGACCCCTCGCTACGCAGTATTTT. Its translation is CASSLGPLATQYF.